This TCR beta chain was recovered during a study of blood T cell repertoires in COVID-19. In the study overall: Acute and convalescent COVID-19 specimens originated in the United States, Italy and Spain.

V lost 6 bases to trimming and J lost 2 bases, with 17 bases between them. The CDR3 extends over 15 amino acids. Germline CDR1 is DFQATT and CDR2 is SNEGSKA (reference sequence). Libraries were prepared by immunoSEQ multiplex PCR; TCRdb keeps only in-frame clonotypes and omits some of them. The sample shows around 230,000 clones, less than 90% of them seen only once. Sequencing was performed on peripheral blood. The clonotype comes from a man aged 40-55 years with acute or convalescent COVID-19. The chain recombines TRBV20-1 with TRBJ1-5; TRBD1 might be the D (6 bases). The CDR3 loop reads CSASLRGAGNQPQHF. CDR3 nucleotide sequence: TGCAGTGCAAGTCTCAGGGGCGCCGGCAATCAGCCCCAGCATTTT.